This TCR beta chain was sequenced during a study of T cells after yellow fever vaccination. Findings and limits, study-wide: Although most clonotypes did not, a small share appeared in both CD4 and CD8 compartments. The study re-detected most primary-vaccination clones after the booster (around 96% CD4, around 89% CD8). Though it reached lower strength, the secondary response hit its peak faster, day 5 versus 15.

The germline V and J ends were trimmed by 3 bases and 3 bases, with 17 bases remaining between them. This CDR3 is built from 16 residues. From germline, CDR1 is LNHNV and CDR2 YYDKDF (reference sequence). Template-switching 5'RACE yielded the TCR cDNA; a universal primer site and UMIs were added in the process. MiXCR, applied by TCRdb to the 5' RACE reads, yields one record per CDR3 protein. Altogether 30,000 or so distinct CDR3 sequences are present, approximately 4.7% being singletons, with the ten largest covering around half. This clonotype was observed many times. Its antigen remains unknown. Specimen: CD8+ T cells sorted from PBMCs, collected 5 days after the yellow fever booster vaccination. The V and J genes are TRBV15 and TRBJ2-5; perhaps TRBD1 as D (5 bases). The receptor was isolated from a man aged 25 to 40 who received the YFV17D yellow fever vaccine. The CDR3 spells CATSRKGNRPEETQYF. DNA for the CDR3: TGTGCCACCAGCAGGAAGGGTAACAGGCCCGAAGAGACCCAGTACTTC. Combining the CDR3 with reference TRBV15 and TRBJ2-5 gives the whole variable domain DAMVIQNPRYQVTQFGKPVTLSCSQTLNHNVMYWYQQKSSQAPKLLFHYYDKDFNNEADTPDNFQSRRPNTSFCFLDIRSPGLGDTAMYLCATSRKGNRPEETQYFGPGTRLLVL.